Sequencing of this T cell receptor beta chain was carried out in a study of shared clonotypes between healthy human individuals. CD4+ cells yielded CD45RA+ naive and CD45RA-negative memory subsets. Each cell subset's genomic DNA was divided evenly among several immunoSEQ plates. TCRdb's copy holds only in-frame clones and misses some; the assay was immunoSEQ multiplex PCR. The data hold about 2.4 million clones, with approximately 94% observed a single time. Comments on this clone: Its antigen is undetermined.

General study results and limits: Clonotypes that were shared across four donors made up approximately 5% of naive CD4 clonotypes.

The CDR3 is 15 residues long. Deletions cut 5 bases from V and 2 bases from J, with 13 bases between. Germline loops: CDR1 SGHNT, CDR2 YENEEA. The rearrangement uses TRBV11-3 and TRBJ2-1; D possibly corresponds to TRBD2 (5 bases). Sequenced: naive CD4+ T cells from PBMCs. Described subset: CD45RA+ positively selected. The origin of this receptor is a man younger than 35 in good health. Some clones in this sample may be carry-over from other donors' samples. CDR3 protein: CASSPGLTTYNEQFF. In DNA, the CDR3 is TGTGCCAGCAGCCCCGGACTGACTACCTACAATGAGCAGTTCTTC. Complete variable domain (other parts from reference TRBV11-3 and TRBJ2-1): EAGVVQSPRYKIIEKKQPVAFWCNPISGHNTLYWYLQNLGQGPELLIRYENEEAVDDSQLPKDRFSAERLKGVDSTLKIQPAELGDSAVYLCASSPGLTTYNEQFFGPGTRLTVL.